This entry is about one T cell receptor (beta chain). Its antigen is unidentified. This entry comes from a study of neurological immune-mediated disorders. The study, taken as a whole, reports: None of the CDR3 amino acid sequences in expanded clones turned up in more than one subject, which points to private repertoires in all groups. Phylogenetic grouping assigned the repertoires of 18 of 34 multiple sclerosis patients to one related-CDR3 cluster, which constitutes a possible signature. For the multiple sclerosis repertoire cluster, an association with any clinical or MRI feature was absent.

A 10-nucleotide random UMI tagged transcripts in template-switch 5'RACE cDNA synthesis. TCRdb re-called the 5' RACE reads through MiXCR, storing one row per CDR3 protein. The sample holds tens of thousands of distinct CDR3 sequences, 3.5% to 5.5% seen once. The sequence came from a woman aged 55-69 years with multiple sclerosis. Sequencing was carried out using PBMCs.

In nucleotides, the CDR3 is TGTGCCAGCAGCTCACTAGCGGGAGCCACCTACGAGCAGTACGTC. Translating it yields CASSSLAGATYEQYV. The chain carries TRBV5-6 and TRBJ2-7; the match to TRBD2 covers 11 bases. Germline V gene data show CDR1 as SGHDT and CDR2 as YYEEEE. The CDR3 is 15 residues long. V was pared by 3 bases and J by 2 bases, with 4 bases of the junction left unmatched.